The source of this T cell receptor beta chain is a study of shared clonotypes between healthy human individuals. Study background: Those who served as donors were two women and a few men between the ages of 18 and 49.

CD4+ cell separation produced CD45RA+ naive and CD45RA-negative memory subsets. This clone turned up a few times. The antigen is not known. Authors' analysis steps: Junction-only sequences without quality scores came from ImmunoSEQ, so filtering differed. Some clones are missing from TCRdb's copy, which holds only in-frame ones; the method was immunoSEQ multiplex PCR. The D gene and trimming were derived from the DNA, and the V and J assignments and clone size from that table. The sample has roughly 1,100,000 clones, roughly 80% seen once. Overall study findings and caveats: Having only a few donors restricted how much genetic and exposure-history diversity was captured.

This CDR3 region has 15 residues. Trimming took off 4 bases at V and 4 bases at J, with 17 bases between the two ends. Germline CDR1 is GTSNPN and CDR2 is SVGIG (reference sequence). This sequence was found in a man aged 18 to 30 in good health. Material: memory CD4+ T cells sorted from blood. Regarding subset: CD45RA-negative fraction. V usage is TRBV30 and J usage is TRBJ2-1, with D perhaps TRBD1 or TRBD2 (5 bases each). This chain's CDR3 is CAWKADLGGYNEQFF. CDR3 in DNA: TGTGCCTGGAAGGCGGACCTTGGGGGATACAATGAGCAGTTCTTC.